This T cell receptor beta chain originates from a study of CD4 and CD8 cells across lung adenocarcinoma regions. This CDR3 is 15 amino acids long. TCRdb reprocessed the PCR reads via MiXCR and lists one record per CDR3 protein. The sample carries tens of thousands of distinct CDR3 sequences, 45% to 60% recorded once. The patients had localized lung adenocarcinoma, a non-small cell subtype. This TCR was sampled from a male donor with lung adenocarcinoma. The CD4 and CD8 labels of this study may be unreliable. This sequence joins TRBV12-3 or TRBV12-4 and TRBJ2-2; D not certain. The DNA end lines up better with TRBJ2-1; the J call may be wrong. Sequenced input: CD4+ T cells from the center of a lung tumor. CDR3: CASSDTVKNTGEQFF. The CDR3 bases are TGTGCCAGCAGTGATACAGTGAAGAACACCGGGGAGCAGTTCTTC.